A single sample is the source of the 8 T cell receptor beta chains below, sequenced in a study of blood T cell repertoires in COVID-19. TCRdb keeps only in-frame clones here, not all; method: immunoSEQ multiplex PCR. Altogether over 250,000 clones are present, 80% to 90% being singletons, with the ten largest covering 6% to 8%. The source material was peripheral blood. These TCRs come from a woman between 50 and 59 years old with COVID-19, enrolled during active disease.

The chain recombines TRBV6-5 with TRBJ1-1; D uncertain. V was clipped by 4 bases and J by 9 bases, with 9 bases between them. Germline V gene lookup returns CDR1 MNHEY and CDR2 SVGAGI. This CDR3 spans 11 amino acids. The CDR3 nucleotides read TGTGCCAGCAGTTCCACTGAGCAAGCTTTCTTT. It translates to CASSSTEQAFF.

V gene TRBV18 combines with J gene TRBJ2-1, with TRBD2 matching over 9 bases. Germline lookup yields CDR1 KGHSH and CDR2 LQKENI. The CDR3 spans 18 residues. J gave up 4 bases and V 1 base, and 11 bases lay outside the gene matches. Here the CDR3 DNA reads TGTGCCAGCTCACCACGGGTAGCGGGAGTTAACCAGTACAATGAGCAGTTCTTC. Its translation: CASSPRVAGVNQYNEQFF.

The table lists this clone with a few counts. The chain uses TRBV2 and TRBJ1-1; D is unclear. CDR1 and CDR2 from the germline V gene are SNHLY and FYNNEI. CDR3 length equals 14 residues. V dropped 3 bases and J dropped 3 bases, with 11 bases sitting between them. CDR3 nucleotides: TGTGCCAGCAGTGAGACTACGACGGACACTGAAGCTTTCTTT. This translates into CASSETTTDTEAFF.

The chain joins TRBV28 to TRBJ2-5; possibly TRBD1 for D (5 bases). Germline V gives CDR1 MDHEN, CDR2 SYDVKM. The CDR3 is 14 residues long. Trimming removed 2 bases from V and 2 bases from J, with 9 bases in between. This CDR3 is CASSLTQEQETQYF. The CDR3 DNA sequence: TGTGCCAGCAGTTTAACACAGGAGCAAGAGACCCAGTACTTC.

The V call is TRBV2, the J call TRBJ2-3; D remains unclear. This CDR3 spans 11 amino acids. Between the trimmed V and J ends, which lost 7 bases and 6 bases, there was a span of 8 bases. Germline-derived CDR1 and CDR2 are SNHLY and FYNNEI. CDR3: CASTARDTQYF. In DNA form, the CDR3 reads TGTGCCAGCACGGCGCGGGATACGCAGTATTTT.

This clone was seen a single time. The chain employs TRBV10-2 and TRBJ2-2; D possibly corresponds to TRBD1 (5 bases). CDR1 is WSHSY, CDR2 SAAADI, per germline. Trimming removed 8 bases from V and 1 base from J, with 14 bases in between. CDR3 length equals 15 residues. The CDR3 loop is CASGAIGVNTGELFF. The CDR3 region has the DNA TGCGCCAGCGGGGCTATAGGGGTGAACACCGGGGAGCTGTTTTTT.

V gene TRBV30 combines with J gene TRBJ2-5; TRBD2 might be the D (6 bases). Trimming pared 3 bases from V and 5 bases from J, leaving 16 bases between. CDR3 length: 14 amino acids. The germline V gene has CDR1 GTSNPN and CDR2 SVGIG (reference sequence). CDR3 nucleotide sequence: TGTGCCTGGAGGGAGGGTCCAAGTTGGGAGACCCAGTACTTC. Its translation: CAWREGPSWETQYF.

The chain couples TRBV19 to TRBJ2-7; 8 bases fit TRBD1. Germline assignment: CDR1 LNHDA and CDR2 SQIVND (reference sequence). V lost 3 bases to trimming and J lost 1 base; unmatched junction nucleotides: 5. The CDR3 runs 15 residues. The CDR3 protein is CASSIRTGKSYEQYF. DNA for the CDR3: TGTGCCAGTAGTATTCGGACAGGGAAGTCCTACGAGCAGTACTTC.